This entry lists 31 T cell receptor beta chains sequenced from one sample in a study of T cells after yellow fever vaccination (dated by TCRdb to between 2018 and 2020). The treatment or condition label corresponds to: live attenuated yellow fever vaccine strain. Library generation was performed with 5' RACE. For sequencing, an Illumina HiSeq 2500 was employed. TCRdb applied fastp at Q25 and MiXCR to the public reads, then kept only in-frame beta chains. Every CDR3 protein is listed once, alongside the most common genes and DNA of its rows. Counted in this sample were about 330,000 distinct CDR3 sequences; around 8.1% of them appeared once. The ten largest account for 17% of the sample. Sequences were derived from PBMCs, sampled about 49 days after the first yellow fever vaccination. The receptors come from a man between 18 and 29 years old who received the YFV17D yellow fever vaccine.

The chain employs TRBV5-1 and TRBJ2-5; a weak D match, TRBD1 (7 bases). CDR3 length equals 13 residues. CDR1 SGHRS and CDR2 YFSETQ come from the germline V gene. Trimming took 8 bases from V and 5 from J, leaving 16 bases between them. In DNA form, the CDR3 reads TGCGCCAGTCAGGAGGGGGCGGCTGAGACCCAGTACTTC. Translation gives CASQEGAAETQYF.

This chain joins TRBV7-2 and TRBJ1-5, with D unresolved. Trimming stripped 0 bases from V and 0 bases from J, with 6 bases between. The V gene's germline CDR1 is SGHTA and CDR2 FQGNSA. The CDR3 has 15 residues. The CDR3 nucleotides are TGTGCCAGCAGCTTAGCAGGAAATAGCAATCAGCCCCAGCATTTT. It encodes CASSLAGNSNQPQHF.

The chain has TRBV5-1 and TRBJ2-7; possibly TRBD1 for D (6 bases). CDR3 length: 15 residues. V gave up 4 bases and J gave up 0 bases, with 14 bases separating them. CDR1 and CDR2 (germline): SGHRS, YFSETQ. CDR3 loop: CASSRDIRPSYEQYF. The CDR3 DNA reads as TGCGCCAGCAGCCGGGACATAAGGCCCTCCTACGAGCAGTACTTC.

This clonotype was seen only a few times. The chain couples TRBV6-1 to TRBJ2-5, with D possibly being TRBD2 (5 bases). V lost 6 bases and J lost 5, with 16 bases in between. The CDR3 spans 14 residues. CDR1 MNHNS and CDR2 SASEGT come from the germline V gene. CDR3: CASRSSSGGETQYF. DNA of the CDR3: TGTGCCAGCAGGTCGTCTAGTGGCGGGGAGACCCAGTACTTC.

This chain links TRBV10-3 with TRBJ2-1; the D gene is possibly TRBD1 (6 bases). The CDR3 has 15 amino acids. The V and J ends lost 4 bases and 0 bases respectively, with 10 bases between them. Germline CDR1 reads ENHRY; CDR2 reads SYGVKD. CDR3 protein: CAISGRGSSYNEQFF. DNA for the CDR3: TGTGCCATCAGTGGTAGGGGGAGCTCCTACAATGAGCAGTTCTTC.

V is TRBV24-1 and J is TRBJ1-4, with D unresolved. Trimming left V 3 bases short and J 5 bases short, with 3 bases between. Germline V gene data show CDR1 as KGHDR and CDR2 as SFDVKD. This CDR3 has 12 amino acids. The CDR3 DNA reads as TGTGCCACCAGTGATCCAAATGAAAAACTGTTTTTT. This codes for CATSDPNEKLFF.

This clonotype has just a few counts. The CDR3 here is CASSHWQNTGELFF. The CDR3 DNA follows: TGCGCCAGCTCTCACTGGCAGAACACCGGGGAGCTGTTTTTT. The chain links TRBV5-1 to TRBJ2-2; D call uncertain. Germline CDR1 reads SGHRS; CDR2 reads YFSETQ. Trimming stripped 7 bases from V and 1 base from J, with 11 bases between. The CDR3 sequence is 14 residues long.

This clonotype was counted a few times. The chain is built from TRBV5-6 and TRBJ2-3, with 11 bases lining up with TRBD2. The ends lost 4 bases at V and 6 bases at J; junction bases unmatched: 10. This CDR3 is built from 16 residues. The germline V gene encodes CDR1 SGHDT and CDR2 YYEEEE. The CDR3 DNA follows: TGTGCCAGCAGCCTCATGGGTAGCGGGGGGGCGGATACGCAGTATTTT. This gives the protein CASSLMGSGGADTQYF.

This clonotype was seen more than once but under ten times. The chain links TRBV12-3 or TRBV12-4 to TRBJ2-1; D may match TRBD1 or TRBD2 (5 bases each). The CDR3 length is 14 residues. The V end was cut by 5 bases, the J end by 6 bases, with 14 bases between. The CDR3 DNA is TGTGCCAGCAGTCGGATGGGGGTCCTCAATGAGCAGTTCTTC. It is translated as CASSRMGVLNEQFF.

The chain couples TRBV12-3 or TRBV12-4 to TRBJ2-3; D not resolved. This CDR3 comprises 12 residues. The germline V and J ends were trimmed by 7 bases and 6 bases, with 11 bases remaining between them. The CDR3 reads CASTKRADTQYF. The CDR3 region has the DNA TGTGCCAGCACCAAAAGGGCCGATACGCAGTATTTT.

This clonotype has a handful of counts. The genes are TRBV2 and TRBJ2-7; D is perhaps TRBD1 (6 bases). The CDR3 has 13 residues. Trimming removed 6 bases from V and 5 bases from J, with 14 bases in between. CDR1 and CDR2 (germline): SNHLY, FYNNEI. The CDR3 DNA is TGTGCCAGCAGCCCACAGGGAACCCACGAGCAGTACTTC. Its translation: CASSPQGTHEQYF.

This clonotype was seen a few times. The rearrangement joins TRBV28 to TRBJ2-7, with unresolved D. Germline loops: CDR1 MDHEN, CDR2 SYDVKM. This CDR3 comprises 15 residues. Trimming removed 3 bases at V and 0 bases at J, with 12 bases between. The CDR3 nucleotides are TGTGCCAGCAGTTTTGCCCCCGCGAGCTCCTACGAGCAGTACTTC. Translation gives CASSFAPASSYEQYF.

This clonotype was seen more than once but under ten times. V usage is TRBV20-1 and J usage is TRBJ1-5; D ambiguous. Trimming removed 3 bases from V and 1 base from J, with 10 bases in between. CDR1 is DFQATT, CDR2 SNEGSKA, per germline (reference sequence). The CDR3 length is 14 residues. The DNA of the CDR3 is TGCAGTGCTAGGGGCCCTGGCAGCAATCAGCCCCAGCATTTT. Translating gives CSARGPGSNQPQHF.

The chain uses TRBV5-4 and TRBJ1-2, with 9 bases that match TRBD1. Trimming took 0 bases from V and 6 from J; bases not matched to a gene: 0. The germline gives CDR1 SGHNT, CDR2 YYREEE (reference sequence). This CDR3 region has 13 residues. DNA for the CDR3: TGTGCCAGCAGCTTGGACAGGGGGCATGGCTACACCTTC. This translates into CASSLDRGHGYTF.

The chain has TRBV19 and TRBJ1-5; 7 bases fit TRBD1. From germline, CDR1 is LNHDA and CDR2 SQIVND (reference sequence). Unmatched junction bases numbered 12, after V lost 5 bases and J lost 5 bases. The CDR3 is made up of 16 amino acids. CDR3 bases: TGTGCCAGTAGTCGCCGGGACCTCAGGGGGGATCAGCCCCAGCATTTT. It encodes CASSRRDLRGDQPQHF.

The rearrangement uses TRBV12-3 or TRBV12-4 and TRBJ2-5, with unresolved D. This CDR3 has 16 amino acids. The V and J ends lost 5 bases and 5 bases respectively, with 21 bases between them. The CDR3 nucleotides read TGTGCCAGCAGTCCTATCAGACGAAAACAACAGGAGACCCAGTACTTC. Protein sequence: CASSPIRRKQQETQYF.

This clonotype has a handful of counts. The chain carries TRBV27 and TRBJ2-1; TRBD2 is a possible D gene (6 bases). The CDR3 sequence is 18 residues long. Germline CDR1 reads MNHEY; CDR2 reads SMNVEV (reference sequence). V lost 8 bases and J 1 base, leaving 24 bases between the germline ends. CDR3 in DNA: TGTGCCAGCCGAAGTAGTGTCTTGGGAGGTGGATCCTACAATGAGCAGTTCTTC. Its protein product is CASRSSVLGGGSYNEQFF.

This clonotype has just a few counts. This rearrangement joins TRBV6-2 or TRBV6-3 to TRBJ1-2; weak D call: TRBD1 (5 bases). Trimming stripped 5 bases from V and 5 bases from J, with 9 bases between. This CDR3 contains 12 residues. CDR1 is MNHEY and CDR2 is SVGEGT in the germline V gene. In nucleotides, the CDR3 is TGTGCCAGCAGTCAACAGGTGTATGGCTACACCTTC. This encodes CASSQQVYGYTF.

The chain combines TRBV28 with TRBJ1-2, with 7 bases identical to TRBD1. This CDR3 has 16 residues. With V trimmed by 2 bases and J by 0 bases, 6 bases remained unmatched. Per germline, CDR1 MDHEN and CDR2 SYDVKM. For the CDR3, the DNA is TGTGCCAGCAGTTTAACGACAGGGACCGCTAACTATGGCTACACCTTC. Protein sequence: CASSLTTGTANYGYTF.

The chain recombines TRBV3-1 with TRBJ2-3; 11 positions match TRBD2. Per germline, CDR1 LGHDT and CDR2 YNNKEL (reference sequence). CDR3 length: 15 residues. V gave up 7 bases and J gave up 4 bases; unmatched junction bases: 7. Here the CDR3 DNA reads TGTGCCAGCACCCAGACTAGCGGGGCAGCAGATACGCAGTATTTT. Protein: CASTQTSGAADTQYF.

This clonotype was seen only a few times. The chain uses TRBV7-2 and TRBJ2-1, with D hard to call. Germline V gene sequence: CDR1 SGHTA, CDR2 FQGNSA. Trimming pared 1 base from V and 12 bases from J, leaving 13 bases between. The CDR3 runs to 13 residues. CDR3 bases: TGTGCCAGCAGCTTAGATTCGGTCATCGGGCAGTTCTTC. It specifies CASSLDSVIGQFF.

The chain uses TRBV28 and TRBJ1-4; no firm D call. This CDR3 region has 16 residues. Trimming stripped 2 bases from V and 8 bases from J, with 18 bases between. CDR1 is MDHEN and CDR2 is SYDVKM in the germline V gene. CDR3 loop: CASSLLSGLPGEKLFF. As DNA, the CDR3 is TGTGCCAGCAGTTTACTGTCCGGGCTACCCGGCGAAAAACTGTTTTTT.

The rearrangement uses TRBV5-4 and TRBJ2-5; TRBD2 matches at 7 bases. V lost 4 bases to trimming and J lost 2 bases; unmatched junction nucleotides: 8. This CDR3 comprises 15 residues. CDR1 SGHNT and CDR2 YYREEE come from the germline V gene (reference sequence). In nucleotides, the CDR3 is TGTGCCAGCAGCCCAGGGAGGGACCCTCAAGAGACCCAGTACTTC. Translated: CASSPGRDPQETQYF. Together with reference TRBV5-4 and TRBJ2-5, the CDR3 gives the full variable domain: ETGVTQSPTHLIKTRGQQVTLRCSSQSGHNTVSWYQQALGQGPQFIFQYYREEENGRGNFPPRFSGLQFPNYSSELNVNALELDDSALYLCASSPGRDPQETQYFGPGTRLLVL.

This clonotype has at least ten counts. The CDR3 region is CATSDSGGGQETQYF. The CDR3 DNA reads as TGTGCCACCAGTGATTCCGGGGGGGGCCAAGAGACCCAGTACTTC. V usage is TRBV24-1 and J usage is TRBJ2-5, with 8 bases that match TRBD2. Trimming cost V 2 bases and J 1 base; bases outside gene matches: 2. CDR1 KGHDR and CDR2 SFDVKD come from the germline V gene. The CDR3 is 15 residues long.

This clonotype was observed a handful of times. V gene TRBV5-4 combines with J gene TRBJ2-1; 7 positions agree with TRBD1. V lost 1 base, J lost 1 base, and 5 bases stayed unmatched. CDR3 size: 16 residues. Germline CDR1 SGHNT, CDR2 YYREEE (reference sequence). Here the CDR3 DNA reads TGTGCCAGCAGCTTGCCCCAGGGGGTATCCTACAATGAGCAGTTCTTC. Translated: CASSLPQGVSYNEQFF.

The V call is TRBV4-2, the J call TRBJ2-5; 9 bases line up with TRBD2. The length of the CDR3 is 19 residues. The germline V gene encodes CDR1 LGHNA and CDR2 YNFKEQ. With 0 bases clipped from V and 5 bases from J, the junction kept 16 bases outside the gene matches. The CDR3 DNA reads TGTGCCAGCAGCCAAGATCGTCCGGTCAGCGGGGGGCCGAGGGAGACCCAGTACTTC. Its translation is CASSQDRPVSGGPRETQYF.

This clonotype was seen only a few times. The chain employs TRBV9 and TRBJ2-1; TRBD1 aligns across 9 bases. Trimming removed 4 bases from V and 4 bases from J; junction bases left unmatched: 6. CDR3 length: 15 amino acids. Germline lookup yields CDR1 SGDLS and CDR2 YYNGEE. The CDR3 sequence is CASSPRQGGYNEQFF. In nucleotides, the CDR3 is TGTGCCAGCAGCCCGAGACAGGGGGGGTACAATGAGCAGTTCTTC. The full variable domain, in which reference TRBV9 and TRBJ2-1 provide the parts outside the CDR3, is DSGVTQTPKHLITATGQRVTLRCSPRSGDLSVYWYQQSLDQGLQFLIQYYNGEERAKGNILERFSAQQFPDLHSELNLSSLELGDSALYFCASSPRQGGYNEQFFGPGTRLTVL.

Many counts were recorded for this clonotype. This chain joins TRBV7-3 and TRBJ2-5; no firm D call. CDR1 and CDR2 from the germline V gene are SGHTA and FQGTGA. Deletions cut 0 bases from V and 5 bases from J, with 7 bases between. The CDR3 consists of 13 residues. The CDR3 DNA follows: TGTGCCAGCAGCTTAACTAGCCGGGAGACCCAGTACTTC. Amino acid sequence: CASSLTSRETQYF.

The table lists this clonotype with many counts. The chain links TRBV5-4 to TRBJ2-5, with 7 bases matching TRBD1. Germline values: CDR1 SGHNT, CDR2 YYREEE (reference sequence). V shed 4 bases, J shed 4 bases, and the junction held 7 bases outside the gene matches. This CDR3 has 14 amino acids. The CDR3 DNA is TGTGCCAGCAGCAGACAGGGAGCGGTAGAGACCCAGTACTTC. Translated: CASSRQGAVETQYF.

This clonotype appeared many times. The rearrangement uses TRBV15 and TRBJ2-5; the D gene is possibly TRBD1 (5 bases). V was trimmed by 5 bases and J by 5 bases, leaving 12 bases between them. The germline V gene has CDR1 LNHNV and CDR2 YYDKDF (reference sequence). CDR3 length: 13 amino acids. In DNA form, the CDR3 reads TGTGCCACCAGCTTCCGGCCAGGGGAGACCCAGTACTTC. As protein: CATSFRPGETQYF.

This clonotype was found a few times. This rearrangement joins TRBV18 to TRBJ2-7; TRBD1 matches 10 bases. With 2 bases clipped from V and 7 bases from J, the junction kept 5 bases outside the gene matches. The CDR3 runs 14 residues. Germline V gives CDR1 KGHSH, CDR2 LQKENI. Here the CDR3 reads CASSPTDRGHEQYF. The CDR3 nucleotides read TGTGCCAGCTCACCAACCGACAGGGGGCATGAGCAGTACTTC.